Below, 16 T cell receptor beta chains from the same sample are listed, as sequenced in a study of shared clonotypes between healthy human individuals. Data came from immunoSEQ multiplex PCR; TCRdb stores just in-frame clones and leaves some out. The sample lists 2,500,000 or so clones; just over 90% were seen once. The specimen was naive CD4+ T cells sorted from blood. Subset of the sample: CD45RA+ positively selected. All receptors derive from a young man in good health.

The chain employs TRBV6-1 and TRBJ2-7, with D uncertain. The CDR3 has 13 residues. CDR1 is MNHNS and CDR2 is SASEGT in the germline V gene. V shed 6 bases and J shed 6 bases, with 15 bases lying between them. The CDR3 is CASRERLQGEQYF. CDR3 bases: TGTGCCAGCAGGGAGAGACTTCAAGGCGAGCAGTACTTC.

The rearrangement uses TRBV28 and TRBJ1-1; 7 nucleotides match TRBD1. The CDR3 contains 17 residues. Germline CDR1 and CDR2: MDHEN and SYDVKM. V lost 5 bases to trimming and J lost 6 bases; unmatched junction nucleotides: 18. This chain's CDR3 is CASSEIRGALVDPEAFF. The CDR3 region has the DNA TGTGCCAGCAGTGAAATCAGGGGGGCCCTAGTAGACCCTGAAGCTTTCTTT.

The rearrangement uses TRBV2 and TRBJ2-5; 9 bases map to TRBD2. Germline assignment: CDR1 SNHLY and CDR2 FYNNEI. The CDR3 extends over 16 amino acids. V was pared by 6 bases and J by 4 bases, with 12 bases of the junction left unmatched. CDR3 sequence reads: CASRPQSGGFSETQYF. The CDR3 DNA reads as TGTGCCAGCAGACCTCAGAGCGGGGGGTTTTCAGAGACCCAGTACTTC.

This sequence joins TRBV7-8 and TRBJ2-7; D uncertain. V dropped 6 bases and J dropped 0 bases, with 12 bases sitting between them. This CDR3 is 14 amino acids long. CDR1 is SGHVS and CDR2 is FQNEAQ in the germline V gene. The CDR3 DNA follows: TGTGCCAGCAGGTCGAACACCCTCTCCTACGAGCAGTACTTC. Protein sequence: CASRSNTLSYEQYF.

The chain employs TRBV5-1 and TRBJ2-2; tentative D call: TRBD1 (6 bases). Per the germline V gene, CDR1 is SGHRS and CDR2 is YFSETQ. The CDR3 runs to 16 residues. The germline V and J ends were trimmed by 0 bases and 7 bases, with 16 bases remaining between them. CDR3 nucleotide sequence: TGCGCCAGCAGCTTGGCCTGGGACATGGTGAGCGGGGAGCTGTTTTTT. Its protein is CASSLAWDMVSGELFF.

CDR3 nucleotides: TGTGCCAGCAGCTTCGGGGACAGGGCTAACACCGGGGAGCTGTTTTTT. It translates to CASSFGDRANTGELFF. The chain uses TRBV13 and TRBJ2-2; 9 bases are shared with TRBD1. V lost 3 bases, J lost 2 bases, and 4 bases stayed unmatched. CDR3 length: 16 residues. Germline V lookup: CDR1 PRHDT, CDR2 FYEKMQ (reference sequence).

This clone has only one observation. Other DNA sequences of this sample code for an identical CDR3. The V gene is TRBV30, the J gene TRBJ2-3; 9 positions match TRBD2. The CDR3 contains 13 residues. After removal of 5 bases from V and 2 bases from J, the junction contained 2 bases not matched to a gene. The germline V gene encodes CDR1 GTSNPN and CDR2 SVGIG (reference sequence). CDR3 DNA sequence: TGTGCCTGGTCTAGCGGGGTCACAGATACGCAGTATTTT. As protein: CAWSSGVTDTQYF.

The chain carries TRBV6-5 and TRBJ2-1; 10 bases line up with TRBD2. Unmatched junction bases numbered 9, after V lost 7 bases and J lost 6 bases. This CDR3 is 15 amino acids long. Germline V lookup: CDR1 MNHEY, CDR2 SVGAGI. Here the CDR3 reads CASNEREGPSNEQFF. In DNA form, the CDR3 reads TGTGCCAGCAACGAGCGGGAGGGCCCTTCCAATGAGCAGTTCTTC.

This clone showed up just once. The chain is built from TRBV5-4 and TRBJ1-1; D is unclear. The CDR3 runs 14 residues. Trimming removed 4 bases at V and 4 bases at J, with 14 bases between. Germline V gene lookup returns CDR1 SGHNT and CDR2 YYREEE (reference sequence). As DNA, the CDR3 is TGTGCCAGCAGCGCCAGGAATGAAGGCACTGAAGCTTTCTTT. This gives the protein CASSARNEGTEAFF.

This chain connects TRBV19 to TRBJ1-2, with 8 bases lining up with TRBD1. CDR1 is LNHDA, CDR2 SQIVND, per germline (reference sequence). This CDR3 is built from 15 residues. Trimming at V came to 1 base and at J to 1 base, leaving 2 bases not matched to a gene. DNA for the CDR3: TGTGCCAGTAGTATAGGGACAGGGTTTAACTATGGCTACACCTTC. It encodes CASSIGTGFNYGYTF.

This clone was picked up one time. J is TRBJ1-4 and V is TRBV6-5; D gene uncertain. Per the germline V gene, CDR1 is MNHEY and CDR2 is SVGAGI. The V and J ends lost 4 bases and 7 bases respectively, with 10 bases between them. This CDR3 comprises 13 residues. The CDR3 here is CASSSPWGEKLFF. The DNA for the CDR3 is TGTGCCAGCAGTTCCCCATGGGGTGAAAAACTGTTTTTT.

V is TRBV19 and J is TRBJ2-6; D is unresolved. CDR1 and CDR2 (germline): LNHDA, SQIVND (reference sequence). The CDR3 has 15 residues. V was cut by 5 bases and J by 0 bases, with 8 bases left in between. CDR3 sequence (DNA): TGTGCCAGTAGTTCCAGAAGCTCTGGGGCCAACGTCCTGACTTTC. Encoded protein: CASSSRSSGANVLTF.

A word on this clone: The sample contains more than one DNA sequence encoding this CDR3. V usage is TRBV5-1 and J usage is TRBJ2-5; TRBD2 matches at 11 bases. The CDR3 contains 16 residues. V lost 0 bases to trimming and J lost 2 bases; unmatched junction nucleotides: 3. Per germline, CDR1 SGHRS and CDR2 YFSETQ. Here the CDR3 DNA reads TGCGCCAGCAGCTTGGTAGGGACTAGCGGACAAGAGACCCAGTACTTC. This encodes CASSLVGTSGQETQYF.

This clone was counted only a few times. This chain links TRBV4-3 with TRBJ1-4, with TRBD1 matching 9 bases. Germline V gene lookup returns CDR1 LGHNA and CDR2 YSLEER. V gave up 1 base and J gave up 4 bases; unmatched junction bases: 1. This CDR3 is built from 15 residues. The CDR3 nucleotides are TGCGCCAGCAGCCAAGGGGACAGGGATAATGAAAAACTGTTTTTT. Translated, it gives CASSQGDRDNEKLFF.

This clone was seen a few times. This specimen includes other DNA sequences encoding the same CDR3. This CDR3 reads CASSLRGNQPQHF. CDR3 DNA sequence: TGTGCCAGCAGCTTGAGGGGCAATCAGCCCCAGCATTTT. V is TRBV7-2 and J is TRBJ1-5; D unresolved. The CDR3 has 13 residues. Germline V gene data show CDR1 as SGHTA and CDR2 as FQGNSA. V lost 3 bases and J lost 2, with 5 bases in between.

The CDR3, as DNA: TGTGCCAGCAGACAAAATGGTGGAGATACGCAGTATTTT. Its protein product is CASRQNGGDTQYF. The chain employs TRBV9 and TRBJ2-3, with D unresolved. Between the trimmed V and J ends, which lost 5 bases and 5 bases, there was a span of 12 bases. This CDR3 spans 13 amino acids. Germline-derived CDR1 and CDR2 are SGDLS and YYNGEE. Supplemented by reference TRBV9 and TRBJ2-3, the full variable domain reads DSGVTQTPKHLITATGQRVTLRCSPRSGDLSVYWYQQSLDQGLQFLIQYYNGEERAKGNILERFSAQQFPDLHSELNLSSLELGDSALYFCASRQNGGDTQYFGPGTRLTVL.